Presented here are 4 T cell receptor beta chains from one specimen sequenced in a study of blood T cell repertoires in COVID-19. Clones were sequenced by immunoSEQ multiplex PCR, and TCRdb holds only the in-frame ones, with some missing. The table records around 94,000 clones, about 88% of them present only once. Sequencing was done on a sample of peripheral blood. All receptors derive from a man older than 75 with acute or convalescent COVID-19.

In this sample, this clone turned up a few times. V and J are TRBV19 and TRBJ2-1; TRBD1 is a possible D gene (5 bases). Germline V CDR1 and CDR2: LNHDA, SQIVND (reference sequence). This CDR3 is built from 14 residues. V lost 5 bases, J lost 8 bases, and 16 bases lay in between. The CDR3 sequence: CASSLQAAGHEQFF. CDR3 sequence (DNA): TGTGCCAGTAGTCTACAGGCGGCAGGACATGAGCAGTTCTTC.

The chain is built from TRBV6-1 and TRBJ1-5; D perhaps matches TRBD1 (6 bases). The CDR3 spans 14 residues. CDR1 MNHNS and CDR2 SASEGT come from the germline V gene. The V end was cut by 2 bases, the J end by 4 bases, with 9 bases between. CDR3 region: CASSESDRNQPQHF. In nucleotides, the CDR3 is TGTGCCAGCAGTGAATCAGACAGGAATCAGCCCCAGCATTTT.

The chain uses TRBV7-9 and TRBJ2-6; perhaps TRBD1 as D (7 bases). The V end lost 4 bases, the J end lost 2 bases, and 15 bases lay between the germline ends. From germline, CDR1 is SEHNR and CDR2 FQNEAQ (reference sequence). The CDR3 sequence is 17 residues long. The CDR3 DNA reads TGTGCCAGCAGCTCCCCGGCAGGGGGGCCTGGGGCCAACGTCCTGACTTTC. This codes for CASSSPAGGPGANVLTF.

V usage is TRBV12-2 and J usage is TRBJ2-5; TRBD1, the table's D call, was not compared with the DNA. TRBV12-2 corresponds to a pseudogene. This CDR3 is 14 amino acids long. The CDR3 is CASRLAHQQETQYF. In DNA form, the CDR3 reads TGTGCAAGTCGCTTAGCGCACCAGCAAGAGACCCAGTACTTC.